This T cell receptor beta chain was found in a study of T cells in Graves' hyperthyroidism and ophthalmopathy. Study conclusions and caveats: Before onset, by a median of approximately 5.9 months, the model predicted ophthalmopathy.

This clonotype was detected many times. Its specificity is not known. Per the germline V gene, CDR1 is MDHEN and CDR2 is SYDVKM. V shed 6 bases and J shed 3 bases, with 15 bases lying between them. CDR3 length: 14 residues. RNA transcripts served as the template for amplifying TCR beta CDR3 regions. HTBI primers were employed in a first-round RT-PCR of the TCR CDR3. TCRdb re-derived calls from the multiplex PCR reads in MiXCR, one entry per CDR3 protein. The table records under 250,000 distinct CDR3 sequences, more than 20% of them present only once. This clonotype originated in a woman in her thirties or forties with Graves' ophthalmopathy. V and J are TRBV28 and TRBJ2-7; D gene ambiguous. Sequenced: blood. CDR3 residues: CASSHLKLDYEQYF. In DNA, the CDR3 is TGTGCCAGCAGCCACTTGAAGTTAGACTACGAGCAGTACTTC.